A selection of T cell receptor beta chains follows, all from one sample in a study of T-cell memory formation after mild COVID-19. TCRdb processed the 5' RACE reads anew with MiXCR; each CDR3 protein has one entry. The sample holds 350,000 to 500,000 distinct CDR3 sequences, about 20% seen once. Sequenced sample: PBMCs or a T cell subset sorted from them (not recorded which). The source of these receptors is an adult woman who had mild COVID-19 (a few samples of this study predate the infection). Cell type and time point are not known. The CDR3 runs from the conserved cysteine through the conserved F or W. D genes are given only for firm matches.

j_gene,v_gene,d_gene,CDR3aa
TRBJ1-1,TRBV2,NA,CASSWTLKGTEAFF
TRBJ2-3,TRBV6-2/TRBV6-3,NA,CASSPLSPGGADTQYF
TRBJ2-3,TRBV4-2,NA,CASSQETSPGRDTQYF
TRBJ2-2,TRBV6-1,NA,CASSEIREVTGELFF
TRBJ1-3,TRBV23-1,NA,CASSHVVGRSSGNTIYF
TRBJ2-7,TRBV27,TRBD1,CASSILAQGQDVTYEQYF
TRBJ2-1,TRBV3-1,TRBD2,CASSQDPASGRAGHREQFF
TRBJ2-5,TRBV20-1,NA,CSVSIGSSWETQYF
TRBJ2-7,TRBV5-1,TRBD2,CASKGSGIANEQYF
TRBJ1-2,TRBV7-3,NA,CASSLNPGYGYTF
TRBJ1-6,TRBV3-1,TRBD1,CASSRTGGSLNSPLHF
TRBJ2-1,TRBV7-8,NA,CASSLVDRYNEQFF
TRBJ1-2,TRBV7-2,NA,CASSSLQSSGYTF
TRBJ2-2,TRBV5-1,NA,CASSSMVGLTGELFF
TRBJ1-2,TRBV7-9,NA,CASSPTSLLSYGYTF
TRBJ1-2,TRBV6-5,TRBD1,CASRIGTGGYTF
TRBJ2-1,TRBV7-9,NA,CASSLEDRYNEQFF
TRBJ2-7,TRBV2,NA,CASSVDITPYEQYF
TRBJ2-7,TRBV20-1,NA,CRVRVRRGYEQYF
TRBJ2-3,TRBV12-3/TRBV12-4,TRBD2,CASTSNLAGFTDTQYF
TRBJ2-7,TRBV12-3/TRBV12-4,TRBD1,CASSPPGGEYEQYF
TRBJ2-7,TRBV9,TRBD2,CASSVAPGREYEQYF
TRBJ1-2,TRBV2,NA,CASSGESLGGYTF
TRBJ2-2,TRBV24-1,NA,CATSDPDPSGELFF
TRBJ1-1,TRBV6-6,NA,CASSSSTGMNTEAFF
TRBJ2-1,TRBV3-1,TRBD2,CASSPISGAGNEQFF
TRBJ2-1,TRBV20-1,NA,CSALTENYSYNEQFF
TRBJ2-6,TRBV6-5,TRBD1,CASRKTGAHSGANVLTF
TRBJ1-1,TRBV7-9,TRBD1,CATTDRVNTEAFF
TRBJ2-7,TRBV4-1,NA,CASSLRVGDEQYF
TRBJ2-5,TRBV20-1,TRBD2,CSARGLAGGVTQYF
TRBJ2-7,TRBV7-9,TRBD2,CASSMGLATYEQYF
TRBJ2-3,TRBV4-1,TRBD2,CASSQRSGLSTDTQYF
TRBJ2-7,TRBV3-1,TRBD2,CASSQGRTRLGEQYF
TRBJ2-5,TRBV6-5,TRBD2,CASSFHDGRGETQYF
TRBJ2-7,TRBV6-2/TRBV6-3,TRBD2,CASRTSGKYEQYF
TRBJ2-1,TRBV7-9,NA,CASSLDRGSYNEQFF
TRBJ1-1,TRBV20-1,NA,CSARDLTGNTEAFF